Below are 30 T cell receptor beta chains sequenced from a single sample in a study of cytomegalovirus exposure and HLA in healthy donors. 60 Vbeta and 13 Jbeta primers were used in PCR. Produced via immunoSEQ multiplex PCR; TCRdb's table is partial and in-frame only. The data show around 140,000 clones, about two thirds seen once. Sequencing used PBMCs. The receptors were gathered from a woman under 30 in good health and CMV-seronegative.

The genes are TRBV7-2 and TRBJ1-1; 10 nucleotides match TRBD1. Germline loops: CDR1 SGHTA, CDR2 FQGNSA. V lost 3 bases to trimming and J lost 5 bases; unmatched junction nucleotides: 9. This CDR3 spans 16 amino acids. The CDR3 here is CASSFDRGRGKTEAFF. In DNA, the CDR3 is TGTGCCAGCAGCTTTGACAGGGGGCGAGGGAAAACTGAAGCTTTCTTT.

This clone was observed a single time. The chain combines TRBV28 with TRBJ1-6, with TRBD1 matching 7 bases. The CDR3 extends over 14 amino acids. V dropped 5 bases and J dropped 10; count of bases not matched to a gene: 8. CDR1 and CDR2 (germline): MDHEN, SYDVKM. Here the CDR3 reads CASSQTGVGSPLHF. The CDR3, as DNA: TGTGCCAGCAGTCAAACAGGGGTAGGATCACCCCTCCACTTT.

This chain's CDR3 is CASSLRTGERRDTEAFF. The DNA of the CDR3 is TGCGCCAGCAGCTTGAGGACAGGGGAACGTAGGGACACTGAAGCTTTCTTT. The genes are TRBV5-1 and TRBJ1-1, with 9 bases fitting TRBD1. This CDR3 has 17 amino acids. From germline, CDR1 is SGHRS and CDR2 YFSETQ. With V trimmed by 1 base and J by 3 bases, 10 bases remained unmatched.

The chain employs TRBV23-1 and TRBJ2-7; 8 bases align to TRBD2. TRBV23-1 is recorded as an ORF, its role being uncertain. The CDR3 is 18 residues long. V gave up 0 bases and J gave up 2 bases; unmatched junction bases: 12. CDR3: CASSQSRPASGSPYEQYV. CDR3 nucleotides: TGCGCCAGCAGTCAATCGAGACCCGCAAGCGGGAGCCCCTACGAGCAGTACGTC.

This chain links TRBV19 with TRBJ1-4, with D tentatively TRBD1 (5 bases). Per germline, CDR1 LNHDA and CDR2 SQIVND (reference sequence). This CDR3 comprises 14 residues. The V gene lost 5 bases and the J gene lost 1 base, with 8 bases spanning the gap. For the CDR3, the DNA is TGTGCCAGTAGTCGGACAATAACTAATGAAAAACTGTTTTTT. Amino acids: CASSRTITNEKLFF.

For this clone: The junction departs from the called germline gene at one end, perhaps through a read error. The genes are TRBV6-1 and TRBJ1-2, with D possibly matching TRBD1 (6 bases). The CDR3 spans 17 residues. The germline gives CDR1 MNHNS, CDR2 SASEGT. The CDR3 protein is CASNEPPRGPANYGYTF. The CDR3 nucleotides read TGTGCCAGCAATGAACCTCCCAGGGGACCAGCTAACTATGGCTACACCTTC.

This chain links TRBV9 with TRBJ2-1; 8 bases are shared with TRBD1. V lost 4 bases to trimming and J lost 5 bases; unmatched junction nucleotides: 11. CDR3 length equals 16 residues. Germline V lookup: CDR1 SGDLS, CDR2 YYNGEE. The CDR3 coding sequence is TGTGCCAGCAGCCTTAGGTTAGACAGGGGAGACAATGAGCAGTTCTTC. Protein: CASSLRLDRGDNEQFF.

This clone was counted once. This chain joins TRBV9 and TRBJ1-3; no reliable D call. The CDR3 extends over 15 amino acids. V dropped 1 base and J dropped 0 bases, with 8 bases sitting between them. Germline loops: CDR1 SGDLS, CDR2 YYNGEE. Written as DNA, the CDR3 is TGTGCCAGCAGCGTATGGGCTGACTCTGGAAACACCATATATTTT. This translates into CASSVWADSGNTIYF.

The gene calls are TRBV28 and TRBJ2-5; TRBD2 matches 12 bases. In germline, CDR1 is MDHEN, CDR2 SYDVKM. V was pared by 4 bases and J by 5 bases, with 5 bases of the junction left unmatched. The length of the CDR3 is 15 residues. DNA of the CDR3: TGTGCCAGCAGTTCCTGGACTAGCGGGGTGGAGACCCAGTACTTC. It yields the protein CASSSWTSGVETQYF.

J is TRBJ2-3 and V is TRBV5-1; TRBD1 aligns across 7 bases. The CDR3 loop spans 15 amino acids. Germline values: CDR1 SGHRS, CDR2 YFSETQ. J was trimmed by 7 bases and V by 5 bases; bases with no gene match: 13. In nucleotides, the CDR3 is TGCGCCAGCAGTCAGTCTTTTGGACAGGCCCATACGCAGTATTTT. Residues: CASSQSFGQAHTQYF.

The chain combines TRBV2 with TRBJ1-2; 11 nucleotides align to TRBD1. The CDR3 spans 15 residues. Germline V gives CDR1 SNHLY, CDR2 FYNNEI. The ends lost 4 bases at V and 8 bases at J; junction bases unmatched: 9. The CDR3 region is CASSGGTGGTYGYTF. DNA for the CDR3: TGTGCCAGCAGTGGAGGGACAGGGGGGACATACGGCTACACCTTC.

This clone was seen more than once but under ten times. The J gene is TRBJ1-3, the V gene TRBV18, with D perhaps matching TRBD1 (6 bases). The V end was cut by 6 bases, the J end by 0 bases, with 12 bases between. The CDR3 totals 15 residues. The germline gives CDR1 KGHSH, CDR2 LQKENI. The CDR3 DNA reads TGTGCCAGCTCCCAACAGGGTCCCTCTGGAAACACCATATATTTT. Protein: CASSQQGPSGNTIYF.

This clone was seen just once. The rearrangement uses TRBV9 and TRBJ2-1; TRBD1 aligns across 7 bases. Germline V gives CDR1 SGDLS, CDR2 YYNGEE. This CDR3 has 17 residues. V lost 3 bases to trimming and J lost 0 bases; unmatched junction nucleotides: 9. DNA of the CDR3: TGTGCCAGCAGCGCCCGGACAGGCTCATCCTCCTACAATGAGCAGTTCTTC. This gives the protein CASSARTGSSSYNEQFF. Full variable domain (outside the CDR3, taken from reference TRBV9 and TRBJ2-1): DSGVTQTPKHLITATGQRVTLRCSPRSGDLSVYWYQQSLDQGLQFLIQYYNGEERAKGNILERFSAQQFPDLHSELNLSSLELGDSALYFCASSARTGSSSYNEQFFGPGTRLTVL.

V gene TRBV29-1 combines with J gene TRBJ2-6, with a tentative D call TRBD1 (5 bases). Germline CDR1 is SQVTM and CDR2 is ANQGSEA. The ends were cut back, 4 bases at V and 2 bases at J, with 15 bases in the middle. The CDR3 is 16 residues long. The DNA of the CDR3 is TGCAGCGTTGTCTGGACAACTTATCCTGGGGCCAACGTCCTGACTTTC. Translated: CSVVWTTYPGANVLTF.

In regard to this clone: At one end, the junction sequence differs from germline, possibly due to a read error. V usage is TRBV7-9 and J usage is TRBJ2-3; perhaps TRBD2 as D (5 bases). Germline V gene lookup returns CDR1 SEHNR and CDR2 FQNEAQ (reference sequence). The CDR3 spans 14 residues. Here the CDR3 reads CSSSLVSGGDTQYF. CDR3 DNA sequence: TGTTCCAGCAGCTTAGTTAGTGGAGGTGATACGCAGTATTTT.

This chain's CDR3 is CASSLGTGGWETQYF. Written as DNA, the CDR3 is TGTGCCAGCAGCTTGGGGACAGGGGGATGGGAGACCCAGTACTTC. The rearrangement links TRBV7-9 to TRBJ2-5, with 11 bases fitting TRBD1. Germline CDR1 is SEHNR and CDR2 is FQNEAQ (reference sequence). The V gene end was trimmed by 3 bases and the J gene end by 5 bases; junction bases not matched to a gene: 5. The CDR3 spans 15 residues. The entire variable domain, with the rest obtained from reference TRBV7-9 and TRBJ2-5, is as follows: DTGVSQNPRHKITKRGQNVTFRCDPISEHNRLYWYRQTLGQGPEFLTYFQNEAQLEKSRLLSDRFSAERPKGSFSTLEIQRTEQGDSAMYLCASSLGTGGWETQYFGPGTRLLVL.

This rearrangement joins TRBV18 to TRBJ2-1; D is possibly TRBD1 (6 bases). This CDR3 has 15 residues. V lost 2 bases and J 5 bases, leaving 13 bases between the germline ends. Germline V gives CDR1 KGHSH, CDR2 LQKENI. CDR3 region: CASSPAGTKNNEQFF. The CDR3 DNA sequence: TGTGCCAGCTCACCAGCCGGGACAAAAAACAATGAGCAGTTCTTC.

The gene calls are TRBV30 and TRBJ2-1, with 7 bases fitting TRBD1. In germline, CDR1 is GTSNPN, CDR2 SVGIG (reference sequence). The CDR3 has 14 amino acids. V was pared by 5 bases and J by 0 bases, with 4 bases of the junction left unmatched. The DNA for the CDR3 is TGTGCCTGGTCGAGGGACAGCTCCTACAATGAGCAGTTCTTC. Its protein product is CAWSRDSSYNEQFF.

This clone has only one observation. This rearrangement joins TRBV5-6 to TRBJ2-5, with 8 positions matching TRBD2. Germline loops: CDR1 SGHDT, CDR2 YYEEEE. V was pared by 4 bases and J by 5 bases, with 10 bases of the junction left unmatched. The CDR3 has 15 residues. CDR3 loop: CASSPGLGREETQYF. CDR3 DNA sequence: TGTGCCAGCAGCCCGGGACTAGGGAGGGAGGAGACCCAGTACTTC.

A few counts support this clone. J is TRBJ2-1 and V is TRBV4-1; possible D gene TRBD2, 5 bases. CDR1 is MGHRA, CDR2 YSYEKL, per germline. The CDR3 spans 15 residues. The V end was cut by 5 bases, the J end by 7 bases, with 18 bases between. CDR3 nucleotide sequence: TGCGCCAGCAGCAAAGTCCAGCGGTCTGGTAATGAGCAGTTCTTC. Translated, it gives CASSKVQRSGNEQFF.

This clone has just a few counts. This chain links TRBV19 with TRBJ2-5; 9 bases are a match to TRBD2. There are 14 residues in the CDR3. Germline-derived CDR1 and CDR2 are LNHDA and SQIVND (reference sequence). After removal of 4 bases from V and 5 bases from J, the junction contained 5 bases not matched to a gene. CDR3 coding DNA: TGTGCCAGTAGTAGCGGGGGGGCCTGGGAGACCCAGTACTTC. This codes for CASSSGGAWETQYF.

The V gene is TRBV7-2, the J gene TRBJ2-3; possible D gene TRBD2, 6 bases. From germline, CDR1 is SGHTA and CDR2 FQGNSA. The ends were cut back, 7 bases at V and 4 bases at J, with 15 bases in the middle. CDR3 size: 14 residues. The CDR3 region is CASIPYGGADTQYF. The DNA of the CDR3 is TGTGCCAGCATCCCCTACGGGGGTGCAGATACGCAGTATTTT.

The chain has TRBV5-4 and TRBJ2-3; D perhaps matches TRBD2 (6 bases). Trimming left V 4 bases short and J 6 bases short, with 15 bases between. The CDR3 sequence is 14 residues long. The germline CDR1 and CDR2 sequences are SGHNT and YYREEE (reference sequence). The chain's CDR3 is CASSARGSVDTQYF. Written as DNA, the CDR3 is TGTGCCAGCAGCGCCCGGGGGAGCGTGGATACGCAGTATTTT.

The V gene is TRBV27, the J gene TRBJ2-2; D perhaps matches TRBD2 (5 bases). V was pared by 10 bases and J by 4 bases, with 16 bases between. CDR1 is MNHEY and CDR2 is SMNVEV in the germline V gene (reference sequence). This CDR3 has 14 amino acids. CDR3 sequence reads: CATRGQSFTGELFF. DNA of the CDR3: TGTGCCACGCGCGGGCAGAGTTTCACCGGGGAGCTGTTTTTT.

The J gene is TRBJ1-4, the V gene TRBV6-1; D unresolved. Germline CDR1 reads MNHNS; CDR2 reads SASEGT. The ends were cut back, 3 bases at V and 3 bases at J, with 11 bases in the middle. The CDR3 loop spans 15 amino acids. The CDR3 loop reads CASSERGWSNEKLFF. The CDR3 nucleotides are TGTGCCAGCAGTGAGAGAGGGTGGTCTAATGAAAAACTGTTTTTT.

The V and J genes are TRBV28 and TRBJ2-2, with D tentatively TRBD1 (5 bases). The CDR3 is 15 amino acids. Trimming took 4 bases from V and 3 from J, leaving 12 bases between them. The V gene's germline CDR1 is MDHEN and CDR2 SYDVKM. CDR3 DNA sequence: TGTGCCAGCAGTTCCTCCAGGGTGGACACCGGGGAGCTGTTTTTT. Protein product: CASSSSRVDTGELFF.

This clone came up a few times. The chain couples TRBV4-3 to TRBJ2-1, with a weak D call TRBD1 (5 bases). The length of the CDR3 is 14 residues. V gave up 0 bases and J gave up 3 bases, with 6 bases separating them. Per the germline V gene, CDR1 is LGHNA and CDR2 is YSLEER. The CDR3 loop is CASSQEDSYNEQFF. In DNA form, the CDR3 reads TGCGCCAGCAGCCAAGAAGACAGCTACAATGAGCAGTTCTTC.

Only one count was recorded for this clone. The V gene is TRBV7-2, the J gene TRBJ1-2, with D possibly matching TRBD1 (6 bases). CDR1 is SGHTA and CDR2 is FQGNSA in the germline V gene. The CDR3 covers 13 residues. Trimming left V 6 bases short and J 7 bases short, with 15 bases between. The CDR3 loop reads CASSWWEGGGYTF. In nucleotides, the CDR3 is TGTGCCAGCAGTTGGTGGGAGGGGGGTGGCTACACCTTC.

The rearrangement uses TRBV6-5 and TRBJ1-6; D gene unclear. Germline values: CDR1 MNHEY, CDR2 SVGAGI. Trimming stripped 10 bases from V and 0 bases from J, with 13 bases between. CDR3 size: 15 residues. CDR3 sequence (DNA): TGTGCCACCTGGCCGAGGAGCTCCTATAATTCACCCCTCCACTTT. Translated, it gives CATWPRSSYNSPLHF.

This chain connects TRBV30 to TRBJ2-1; 16 nucleotides align to TRBD2. CDR3 length: 17 residues. Germline CDR1 reads GTSNPN; CDR2 reads SVGIG (reference sequence). The V gene end was trimmed by 5 bases and the J gene end by 7 bases; junction bases not matched to a gene: 11. CDR3 in amino acids: CAWGEGLAGGRINEQFF. The CDR3 DNA reads as TGTGCCTGGGGTGAGGGACTAGCGGGAGGGAGGATTAATGAGCAGTTCTTC. Filled out from reference TRBV30 and TRBJ2-1, the complete variable domain reads SQTIHQWPATLVQPVGSPLSLECTVEGTSNPNLYWYRQAAGRGLQLLFYSVGIGQISSEVPQNLSASRPQDRQFILSSKKLLLSDSGFYLCAWGEGLAGGRINEQFFGPGTRLTVL.